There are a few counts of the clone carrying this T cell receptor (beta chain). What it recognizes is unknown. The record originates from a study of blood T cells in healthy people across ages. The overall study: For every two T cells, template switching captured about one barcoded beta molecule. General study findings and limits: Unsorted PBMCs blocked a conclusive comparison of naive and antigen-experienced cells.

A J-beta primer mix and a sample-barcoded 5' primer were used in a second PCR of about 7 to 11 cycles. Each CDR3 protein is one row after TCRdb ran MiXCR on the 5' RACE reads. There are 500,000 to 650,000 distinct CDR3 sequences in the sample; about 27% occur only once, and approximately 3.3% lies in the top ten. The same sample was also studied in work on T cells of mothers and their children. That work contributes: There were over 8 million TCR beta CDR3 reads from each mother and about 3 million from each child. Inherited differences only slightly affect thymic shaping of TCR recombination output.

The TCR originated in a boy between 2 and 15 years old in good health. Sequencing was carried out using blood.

The CDR3: CSAEVISYEQYF. CDR3 DNA: TGCAGTGCCGAGGTTATATCCTACGAGCAGTACTTC. This sequence joins TRBV20-1 and TRBJ2-7; D gene unclear. This CDR3 is 12 amino acids long. The germline V and J ends were trimmed by 6 bases and 1 base, with 10 bases remaining between them. Germline V lookup: CDR1 DFQATT, CDR2 SNEGSKA (reference sequence).